Given below is one TCR beta chain in context. This clonotype has only a few counts. Its antigen has not been determined. Base qualities are missing; no much larger clone stands one base away. Sequencer: Illumina HiSeq 2500. Quantitative 5'-RACE with molecular barcodes was the method used to prepare the TCR beta libraries. Concerning the study's data processing: A new computational method based on a probabilistic model of VDJ rearrangement was used to identify disease-linked TCR variants. TCRdb ran its own pipeline on the public reads, namely fastp trimming at Q25 and MiXCR clone calling, and kept in-frame beta chains. CDR3 protein sequences are deduplicated, and each keeps its most common genes and DNA. TCRdb's processing, not the authors', yielded these V and J calls. The sample table records a few hundred thousand distinct CDR3 sequences; about 22% of these occur just once. Jointly, the top ten make up about 17% of the sample.

This specimen comes from a study of CD8 T cells in ankylosing spondylitis (dated by TCRdb to about 2017). Regarding the complete study: The study set out to find disease-linked TCR variants by profiling T cell receptor beta repertoires in ankylosing spondylitis patients and healthy donors. The whole study cohort included some 100 healthy donors and 25 or so ankylosing spondylitis patients. Samples of peripheral blood were taken, and for ankylosing spondylitis patients, synovial fluid was collected as well. Paper-wide results and their limitations: The disease-linked clones had a CD8+ phenotype and were found at relatively low frequencies in peripheral blood. Significant enrichment of the disease-linked clones was reported in matched synovial fluid samples from ankylosing spondylitis patients. Some motif variants were previously reported in synovial fluid and blood of reactive arthritis patients, suggesting common disease-initiation mechanisms. Blood from ankylosing spondylitis patients appeared to be characterized by a TCR beta motif made up of fewer than ten highly homologous amino acid variants.

There are 18 amino acids in the CDR3, from cysteine to phenylalanine inclusive. Only CDR3 DNA remains: 54 bases, in frame from the first base. The germline V gene provides CDR1 SGHDN and CDR2 FVKESK. V trim: 0 bases; J trim: 5 bases; unmatched bases: 9. This sequence uses TRBV14 and TRBJ2-1, with 11 bases in between that match TRBD2. This sequence was found in a male donor with ankylosing spondylitis. Sample: blood, either unsorted or a sorted T cell fraction (not recorded which). The CDR3 protein is CASSQEVPTSGGNNEQFF. The sequence in DNA is TGTGCCAGCAGCCAAGAGGTCCCCACTAGCGGGGGCAACAATGAGCAGTTCTTC. Joined to the reference TRBV14 and TRBJ2-1 proteins, this CDR3 gives the full variable domain: EAGVTQFPSHSVIEKGQTVTLRCDPISGHDNLYWYRRVMGKEIKFLLHFVKESKQDESGMPNNRFLAERTGGTYSTLKVQPAELEDSGVYFCASSQEVPTSGGNNEQFFGPGTRLTVL.